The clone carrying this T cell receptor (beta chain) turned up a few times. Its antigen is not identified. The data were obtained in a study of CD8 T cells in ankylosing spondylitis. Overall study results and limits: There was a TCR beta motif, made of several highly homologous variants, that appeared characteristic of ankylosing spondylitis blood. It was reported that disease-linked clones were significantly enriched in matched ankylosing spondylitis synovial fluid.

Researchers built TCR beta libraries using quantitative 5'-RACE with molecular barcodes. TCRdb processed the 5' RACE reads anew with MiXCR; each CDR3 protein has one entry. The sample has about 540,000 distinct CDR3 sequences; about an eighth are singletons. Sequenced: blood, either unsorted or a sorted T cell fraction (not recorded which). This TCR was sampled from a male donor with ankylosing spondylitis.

In nucleotides, the CDR3 is TGTGCCAGCAGTGGCCGGGAGGGGTCAGATACGCAGTATTTT. Translated, it gives CASSGREGSDTQYF. The chain employs TRBV7-2 and TRBJ2-3; TRBD2 matches at 8 bases. The germline CDR1 and CDR2 sequences are SGHTA and FQGNSA. Germline trimming cut 6 bases from V and 4 bases from J; bases unmatched to any gene: 6. This CDR3 has 14 residues.